A single T cell receptor beta chain is shown here with its context. As yet, its antigen is unknown. Brentuximab vedotin exposure varied, and every patient relapsed after autologous stem cell transplantation. The best responses consisted of complete response, partial response or progressive disease. This entry belongs to a study of PD-1 blockade in classical Hodgkin lymphoma. Study-level points and caveats: Baseline diversity resembling that of newly diagnosed patients was seen in complete responders. Whereas CD4+ TCR diversity had risen significantly by C4D1, CD8+ TCR diversity had not. Before treatment, TCR diversity in newly diagnosed patients was reportedly lower than in healthy donors.

The table came from immunoSEQ multiplex PCR; TCRdb's copy has only in-frame clones and leaves some out. Of 39,000 or so clones in the sample, approximately 86% were seen once. The CDR3 spans 16 residues. In germline, CDR1 is SGHRS, CDR2 YFSETQ. V gave up 0 bases and J gave up 1 base, with 12 bases separating them. The rearrangement joins TRBV5-1 to TRBJ2-3, with D maybe TRBD2 (7 bases). The TCR comes from a human donor with classical Hodgkin lymphoma. The sample was peripheral blood mononuclear cells (PBMCs), taken before the second cycle of nivolumab. CDR3 in DNA: TGCGCCAGCAGCTTGGAAGGGGGAGGGGGCACAGATACGCAGTATTTT. Its translation: CASSLEGGGGTDTQYF.